This T cell receptor beta chain was observed in a study of blood T cell repertoires in COVID-19. V lost 3 bases and J lost 5, with 10 bases in between. Germline CDR1 is DFQATT and CDR2 is SNEGSKA (reference sequence). CDR3 size: 12 residues. This clone was recorded once. The data were produced by immunoSEQ multiplex PCR, yet TCRdb's version contains in-frame clones alone and is incomplete. The table records 280,000 or so clones, 90% of them present only once. This receptor was identified in a young woman with acute COVID-19. Sequences were obtained from PBMCs or T cells enriched from blood (not recorded which). The chain links TRBV20-1 to TRBJ1-2, with D possibly TRBD1 on 6 matching bases. The CDR3 reads CSASSRGYGYTF. CDR3 DNA: TGCAGTGCTAGTTCCAGGGGATATGGCTACACCTTC.